The 29 T cell receptor beta chains below were found in one sample sequenced in a study of T cells in Graves' hyperthyroidism and ophthalmopathy. Amplified TCR beta CDR3 regions came from RNA transcripts. First-round RT-PCR with HTBI primers amplified the TCR CDR3 region. From the multiplex PCR reads, TCRdb called clonotypes with MiXCR, one entry per CDR3 protein. The data contain more than 550,000 distinct CDR3 sequences, just under 45% of them singletons. The specimen sequenced was peripheral blood or thyroid tissue (not recorded which). Source of these receptors: an adult man with Graves' disease, either hyperthyroidism or ophthalmopathy (not recorded which).

This clonotype turned up a few times. A much more abundant neighbour one base away suggests this may be a read error. This chain joins TRBV15 and TRBJ1-5; 9 bases map to TRBD1. CDR3 length: 16 amino acids. Germline V gene data show CDR1 as LNHNV and CDR2 as YYDKDF (reference sequence). Trimming took 6 bases from V and 0 from J; bases not matched to a gene: 6. This CDR3 reads CATSDRTGASNQPQHF. CDR3 nucleotide sequence: TGTGCCACCAGTGACCGGACAGGGGCTAGCAATCAGCCCCAGCATTTT.

This clonotype occurred many times. V and J are TRBV2 and TRBJ2-7; D is undetermined. This CDR3 region has 14 residues. Trimming removed 4 bases from V and 1 base from J, with 11 bases in between. CDR1 and CDR2 from the germline V gene are SNHLY and FYNNEI. CDR3 in amino acids: CASSGEQPSYEQYF. In nucleotides, the CDR3 is TGTGCCAGCAGTGGAGAACAGCCGTCCTACGAGCAGTACTTC.

As concerns this clonotype: A read error may account for a junction end that differs from germline. This rearrangement joins TRBV7-8 to TRBJ1-1; D is uncertain. Germline V lookup: CDR1 SGHVS, CDR2 FQNEAQ. The CDR3 extends over 14 amino acids. The DNA for the CDR3 is TGTGCCTGCAGCGCTGGGCGGACGAACACTGAAGCTTTCTTT. Translating gives CACSAGRTNTEAFF.

This clonotype was counted a few times. V is TRBV2 and J is TRBJ2-5; D is unclear. The CDR3 is 12 amino acids. Germline CDR1 reads SNHLY; CDR2 reads FYNNEI. V was cut by 4 bases and J by 4 bases, with 7 bases left in between. CDR3 sequence: CASSALIETQYF. The CDR3 region has the DNA TGTGCCAGCAGTGCCCTCATAGAGACCCAGTACTTC.

This clonotype appeared many times. This chain uses TRBV2 with TRBJ1-1; D is uncertain. The V gene lost 0 bases and the J gene lost 6 bases, with 8 bases spanning the gap. This CDR3 contains 13 residues. Germline V gene sequence: CDR1 SNHLY, CDR2 FYNNEI. CDR3 nucleotide sequence: TGTGCCAGCAGTGAAGCAGGGTACGCTGAAGCTTTCTTT. It codes for CASSEAGYAEAFF.

A remark on this clonotype: An end of the junction differs from the germline gene, which may be a read error. The chain has TRBV11-2 and TRBJ1-1, with D possibly TRBD1 on 5 matching bases. The CDR3 covers 16 residues. Germline V CDR1 and CDR2: SGHAT, FQNNGV. Here the CDR3 DNA reads TGTGCCAGCAACTTAGTCGGAGGGGCCATGAACACTGAAGCTTTCTTT. It encodes CASNLVGGAMNTEAFF. The whole variable domain, remainder taken from reference TRBV11-2 and TRBJ1-1, is EAGVAQSPRYKIIEKRQSVAFWCNPISGHATLYWYQQILGQGPKLLIQFQNNGVVDDSQLPKDRFSAERLKGVDSTLKIQPAKLEDSAVYLCASNLVGGAMNTEAFFGQGTRLTVV.

This clonotype was seen ten or more times. J is TRBJ1-2 and V is TRBV29-1, with a tentative D call TRBD1 (5 bases). The V end lost 4 bases, the J end lost 4 bases, and 13 bases lay between the germline ends. The length of the CDR3 is 13 residues. Germline CDR1 SQVTM, CDR2 ANQGSEA. The CDR3 spells CSVGIQAAYGYTF. Written as DNA, the CDR3 is TGCAGCGTTGGAATACAGGCCGCCTATGGCTACACCTTC.

The V and J genes are TRBV15 and TRBJ1-5; D is possibly TRBD1 (6 bases). The germline V and J ends were trimmed by 0 bases and 0 bases, with 12 bases remaining between them. CDR1 and CDR2 (germline): LNHNV, YYDKDF (reference sequence). This CDR3 region has 17 residues. CDR3 amino acids: CATSREGDTDSNQPQHF. The DNA of the CDR3 is TGTGCCACCAGCAGAGAGGGGGACACGGATAGCAATCAGCCCCAGCATTTT.

This chain joins TRBV7-9 and TRBJ2-2, with D possibly matching TRBD2 (5 bases). Trimming removed 1 base at V and 4 bases at J, with 10 bases between. From germline, CDR1 is SEHNR and CDR2 FQNEAQ (reference sequence). CDR3 length: 15 amino acids. CDR3 DNA sequence: TGTGCCAGCAGCTTAGGAGTCGCGGGCACCGGGGAGCTGTTTTTT. It is translated as CASSLGVAGTGELFF.

The gene calls are TRBV29-1 and TRBJ2-5; D gene ambiguous. Germline V gene lookup returns CDR1 SQVTM and CDR2 ANQGSEA. CDR3 length: 10 residues. Trimming shortened V by 8 bases and J by 4 bases, and 8 bases separated the two germline ends. The CDR3 region has the DNA TGCAGCCAAGAGACAGAGACCCAGTACTTC. It is translated as CSQETETQYF.

The chain joins TRBV30 to TRBJ1-5, with D hard to call. V dropped 2 bases and J dropped 5 bases, with 10 bases sitting between them. CDR1 GTSNPN and CDR2 SVGIG come from the germline V gene (reference sequence). This CDR3 is built from 13 residues. The DNA of the CDR3 is TGTGCCTGGAGTACTGACACGCATCAGCCCCAGCATTTT. Its protein product is CAWSTDTHQPQHF. Full variable domain (rest looked up from reference TRBV30 and TRBJ1-5): SQTIHQWPATLVQPVGSPLSLECTVEGTSNPNLYWYRQAAGRGLQLLFYSVGIGQISSEVPQNLSASRPQDRQFILSSKKLLLSDSGFYLCAWSTDTHQPQHFGDGTRLSIL.

This clonotype was counted at least ten times. The V and J genes are TRBV2 and TRBJ2-7, with D unclear. Germline V gene lookup returns CDR1 SNHLY and CDR2 FYNNEI. The CDR3 sequence is 12 residues long. Deletions cut 4 bases from V and 6 bases from J, with 10 bases between. The CDR3 nucleotides read TGTGCCAGCAGTGTAAGACGGTTCGAGCAGTACTTC. Protein sequence: CASSVRRFEQYF. The full variable domain, rest sourced from reference TRBV2 and TRBJ2-7, is EPEVTQTPSHQVTQMGQEVILRCVPISNHLYFYWYRQILGQKVEFLVSFYNNEISEKSEIFDDQFSVERPDGSNFTLKIRSTKLEDSAMYFCASSVRRFEQYFGPGTRLTVT.

This clonotype occurred once. The chain joins TRBV24-1 to TRBJ2-2; D possibly corresponds to TRBD2 (6 bases). This CDR3 has 15 residues. Germline CDR1 and CDR2: KGHDR and SFDVKD. This CDR3 reads CARDPGATNTGELFF. In nucleotides, the CDR3 is TGTGCTAGGGACCCGGGAGCCACGAACACCGGGGAGCTGTTTTTT.

There are many counts of this clonotype. The chain uses TRBV29-1 and TRBJ1-6; D gene unclear. Germline V gene sequence: CDR1 SQVTM, CDR2 ANQGSEA. CDR3 size: 13 residues. Between the trimmed V and J ends, which lost 5 bases and 9 bases, there was a span of 14 bases. The chain's CDR3 is CSVSAEFGSPLHF. The CDR3 bases are TGCAGCGTTTCGGCCGAGTTCGGTTCACCCCTCCACTTT.

This clonotype was recorded a few times. Here the CDR3 reads CSARRGFSGQETQYF. CDR3 DNA: TGCAGTGCCCGGAGGGGTTTTAGCGGACAAGAGACCCAGTACTTC. V gene TRBV20-1 combines with J gene TRBJ2-5, with D maybe TRBD2 (6 bases). Trimming took off 6 bases at V and 2 bases at J, with 19 bases between the two ends. Looked up from germline, CDR1 is DFQATT and CDR2 is SNEGSKA (reference sequence). This CDR3 has 15 amino acids.

This clonotype occurred many times. The chain employs TRBV20-1 and TRBJ1-2; maybe TRBD1 (6 bases). The CDR3 runs to 13 residues. Germline V CDR1 and CDR2: DFQATT, SNEGSKA (reference sequence). The germline V and J ends were trimmed by 1 base and 7 bases, with 13 bases remaining between them. For the CDR3, the DNA is TGCAGTGCTAGAGGAGCGCCGGGGGCTGGCTACACCTTC. Translating it yields CSARGAPGAGYTF.

The rearrangement links TRBV6-6 to TRBJ2-7; 10 bases align to TRBD1. Per the germline V gene, CDR1 is MNHNY and CDR2 is SVGAGI (reference sequence). This CDR3 is built from 15 residues. Germline trimming cut 0 bases from V and 6 bases from J; bases unmatched to any gene: 5. Here the CDR3 reads CASSYSGTGVPEQYF. The DNA of the CDR3 is TGTGCCAGCAGTTACTCCGGGACAGGGGTTCCCGAGCAGTACTTC.

This clonotype has just one count. The rearrangement uses TRBV5-1 and TRBJ2-7; TRBD1 might be the D (6 bases). The V gene's germline CDR1 is SGHRS and CDR2 YFSETQ. Trimming removed 4 bases from V and 3 bases from J, with 14 bases in between. The CDR3 contains 14 residues. The CDR3 loop reads CASSRTAGDYEQYF. The DNA of the CDR3 is TGCGCCAGCAGCCGGACCGCAGGGGACTACGAGCAGTACTTC. Combining the CDR3 with reference TRBV5-1 and TRBJ2-7 gives the whole variable domain KAGVTQTPRYLIKTRGQQVTLSCSPISGHRSVSWYQQTPGQGLQFLFEYFSETQRNKGNFPGRFSGRQFSNSRSEMNVSTLELGDSALYLCASSRTAGDYEQYFGPGTRLTVT.

This chain joins TRBV20-1 and TRBJ1-2, with D unresolved. The CDR3 sequence is 15 residues long. The germline V and J ends were trimmed by 3 bases and 4 bases, with 18 bases remaining between them. From germline, CDR1 is DFQATT and CDR2 SNEGSKA (reference sequence). The CDR3 sequence is CSASDPGQLAYGYTF. For the CDR3, the DNA is TGCAGTGCTAGCGACCCCGGGCAGCTGGCCTATGGCTACACCTTC.

V usage is TRBV20-1 and J usage is TRBJ1-3; D unclear. V gave up 0 bases and J gave up 7 bases, with 13 bases separating them. Germline-derived CDR1 and CDR2 are DFQATT and SNEGSKA (reference sequence). The CDR3 sequence is 14 residues long. CDR3 coding DNA: TGCAGTGCTAGAGAGGGCGGGATGGGCAACACCATATATTTT. It codes for CSAREGGMGNTIYF.

This clonotype was detected only a few times. This chain links TRBV7-9 with TRBJ2-7, with D possibly being TRBD1 (7 bases). CDR3 length equals 18 residues. Trimming left V 4 bases short and J 4 bases short, with 26 bases between. CDR1 and CDR2 from the germline V gene are SEHNR and FQNEAQ (reference sequence). In DNA, the CDR3 is TGTGCCAGCAGCTGGCGGGACAGATCCTACTCCCTTCCTTACGAGCAGTACTTC. Translating gives CASSWRDRSYSLPYEQYF.

The V and J genes are TRBV25-1 and TRBJ1-6; D not certain. V dropped 4 bases and J dropped 8 bases, with 12 bases sitting between them. The CDR3 runs 14 residues. Germline V gene lookup returns CDR1 MGHDK and CDR2 SYGVNS. The CDR3 sequence: CASSASNTDSPLHF. Written as DNA, the CDR3 is TGTGCCAGCAGTGCTAGTAATACGGATTCACCCCTCCACTTT.

The V gene is TRBV20-1, the J gene TRBJ2-7, with 12 bases matching TRBD2. V was clipped by 5 bases and J by 1 base; unmatched bases: 3. Looked up from germline, CDR1 is DFQATT and CDR2 is SNEGSKA (reference sequence). This CDR3 is 14 amino acids long. CDR3 DNA: TGCAGTGCTGGCGGACTAGCGGGATCCTACGAGCAGTACTTC. This gives the protein CSAGGLAGSYEQYF.

This sequence joins TRBV9 and TRBJ2-7; D remains unclear. Germline CDR1 SGDLS, CDR2 YYNGEE. CDR3 length: 15 residues. Trimming took off 0 bases at V and 0 bases at J, with 10 bases between the two ends. CDR3 region: CASSVATGLSYEQYF. DNA for the CDR3: TGTGCCAGCAGCGTAGCTACCGGGCTCTCCTACGAGCAGTACTTC.

A note on this clonotype: A much larger clone is a single base away; this may be a read error. The V gene is TRBV6-5, the J gene TRBJ2-7; TRBD1 is a possible D gene (5 bases). The V end lost 5 bases, the J end lost 4 bases, and 12 bases lay between the germline ends. The germline gives CDR1 MNHEY, CDR2 SVGAGI. CDR3 size: 13 residues. The CDR3 protein is CASSDPPGYEQYF. Written as DNA, the CDR3 is TGTGCCAGCAGTGACCCCCCAGGGTACGAGCAGTACTTC.

This clonotype occurred a few times. The rearrangement links TRBV7-9 to TRBJ2-2; a possible D gene is TRBD1 (5 bases). Germline CDR1 reads SEHNR; CDR2 reads FQNEAQ (reference sequence). Trimming cost V 2 bases and J 0 bases, with 19 bases left between them. The CDR3 spans 19 residues. The CDR3 region has the DNA TGTGCCAGCAGCTTATGGGGCCAAGGAACGATCGCGAACACCGGGGAGCTGTTTTTT. It codes for CASSLWGQGTIANTGELFF. Based on the CDR3 plus reference TRBV7-9 and TRBJ2-2, the full variable domain is DTGVSQNPRHKITKRGQNVTFRCDPISEHNRLYWYRQTLGQGPEFLTYFQNEAQLEKSRLLSDRFSAERPKGSFSTLEIQRTEQGDSAMYLCASSLWGQGTIANTGELFFGEGSRLTVL.

Comments on this clonotype: A much more abundant neighbour one base away suggests this may be a read error. The conserved phenylalanine or tryptophan is not found at the CDR3 terminus, so this likely reflects a read error. The genes are TRBV7-9 and TRBJ1-2; no definite D call. The CDR3 has 15 amino acids. V was cut by 6 bases and J by 1 base, with 15 bases left in between. Germline CDR1 SEHNR, CDR2 FQNEAQ (reference sequence). The CDR3 reads CASRRSTSVNYGYTL. The CDR3, as DNA: TGTGCCAGCAGACGAAGCACCAGCGTTAACTATGGCTACACCCTC.

This clonotype was observed a handful of times. The J gene is TRBJ1-4, the V gene TRBV28, with 7 bases identical to TRBD1. The V gene end was trimmed by 8 bases and the J gene end by 7 bases; junction bases not matched to a gene: 4. Germline V lookup: CDR1 MDHEN, CDR2 SYDVKM. CDR3 length equals 12 residues. CDR3 region: CASSGGGEKLFF. CDR3 coding DNA: TGTGCCAGCTCAGGGGGAGGTGAAAAACTGTTTTTT.

The sample holds many counts of this clonotype. The chain couples TRBV9 to TRBJ1-2; weak D call: TRBD1 (6 bases). Trimming took 0 bases from V and 5 from J, leaving 17 bases between them. The CDR3 sequence is 16 residues long. Germline CDR1 SGDLS, CDR2 YYNGEE. For the CDR3, the DNA is TGTGCCAGCAGCGTAGAGGTGGGGGCGCATATATATGGCTACACCTTC. Residues: CASSVEVGAHIYGYTF.